Shown below are 23 T cell receptor beta chains from a single sample sequenced in a study of T cells in tuberculosis. Thawed, overnight-rested PBMC were stained with GMM-loaded CD1B tetramer, viability dye and anti-CD3, then sorted. CD1B tetramers were loaded with Rhodococcus equi-derived C32 glucose monomycolate. Clones were read by immunoSEQ multiplex PCR, and TCRdb kept only the in-frame ones, dropping some. The data hold roughly 92,000 clones, with more than 75% observed a single time. Sequenced input: CD1b-GMM tetramer-negative cells sorted from PBMCs. The receptor source for this set is an adult woman with latent tuberculosis.

The rearrangement joins TRBV7-9 to TRBJ1-1; possibly TRBD1 for D (5 bases). V was trimmed by 2 bases and J by 5 bases, leaving 18 bases between them. Germline V gene lookup returns CDR1 SEHNR and CDR2 FQNEAQ (reference sequence). This CDR3 comprises 16 residues. CDR3 sequence: CASSLPGGGGGTEAFF. The CDR3 bases are TGTGCCAGCAGCTTACCCGGCGGGGGGGGTGGAACTGAAGCTTTCTTT.

The chain carries TRBV19 and TRBJ1-4, with a possible D match to TRBD1 (5 bases). This CDR3 has 19 residues. The V and J ends lost 5 bases and 0 bases respectively, with 22 bases between them. Germline CDR1 LNHDA, CDR2 SQIVND (reference sequence). The CDR3 reads CASSPISRQNVATNEKLFF. The CDR3 DNA follows: TGTGCCAGTAGTCCAATCTCCCGACAGAACGTTGCAACTAATGAAAAACTGTTTTTT.

This chain uses TRBV19 with TRBJ2-1; the match to TRBD1 covers 10 bases. V shed 6 bases, J shed 6 bases, and the junction held 14 bases outside the gene matches. The CDR3 loop spans 17 amino acids. Germline CDR1 is LNHDA and CDR2 is SQIVND (reference sequence). The CDR3 bases are TGTGCCAGTAGCAACCCTCGAGGGACAGGGGTTTTCAATGAGCAGTTCTTC. Translated, it gives CASSNPRGTGVFNEQFF.

This chain connects TRBV6-5 to TRBJ2-3, with 8 positions matching TRBD2. Germline V gene data show CDR1 as MNHEY and CDR2 as SVGAGI. The V segment lost 6 bases and the J segment 3 bases; nucleotides outside the gene matches: 8. The CDR3 contains 15 residues. This CDR3 reads CASRQGGGWTDTQYF. CDR3 DNA sequence: TGTGCCAGCAGGCAAGGCGGGGGGTGGACAGATACGCAGTATTTT.

This clone has just a few counts. The chain has TRBV29-1 and TRBJ2-7; D possibly corresponds to TRBD2 (5 bases). The CDR3 loop spans 11 amino acids. Germline assignment: CDR1 SQVTM and CDR2 ANQGSEA. The ends were cut back, 6 bases at V and 3 bases at J, with 9 bases in the middle. In nucleotides, the CDR3 is TGCAGCGTATTTGGGAGCTACGAGCAGTACTTC. This sequence encodes CSVFGSYEQYF.

The rearrangement joins TRBV5-8 to TRBJ2-6; no reliable D call. The V end lost 0 bases, the J end lost 2 bases, and 6 bases lay between the germline ends. The CDR3 consists of 15 residues. Germline CDR1 and CDR2: SGHTS and YDEGEE. CDR3 residues: CASSLDLPGANVLTF. CDR3 coding DNA: TGTGCCAGCAGCTTGGACCTACCTGGGGCCAACGTCCTGACTTTC.

The chain recombines TRBV10-3 with TRBJ1-2; no definite D call. The V end lost 5 bases, the J end lost 7 bases, and 14 bases lay between the germline ends. The germline gives CDR1 ENHRY, CDR2 SYGVKD. The CDR3 contains 13 residues. CDR3 residues: CAISSYEGSGYTF. Here the CDR3 DNA reads TGTGCCATCAGTTCGTACGAAGGGAGTGGCTACACCTTC.

The rearrangement links TRBV18 to TRBJ2-2; D uncertain. Trimming stripped 0 bases from V and 4 bases from J, with 6 bases between. The CDR3 spans 14 residues. Germline V gene sequence: CDR1 KGHSH, CDR2 LQKENI. The CDR3 DNA is TGTGCCAGCTCACCACCGCAAGCCACCGGGGAGCTGTTTTTT. It codes for CASSPPQATGELFF.

This clone was seen once. CDR3 DNA: TGTGCCAGCAGCTTAATAGGTAGCGCGAACACCGGGGAGCTGTTTTTT. It specifies CASSLIGSANTGELFF. This chain connects TRBV7-3 to TRBJ2-2; perhaps TRBD2 as D (5 bases). CDR3 length: 16 amino acids. The V gene lost 1 base and the J gene lost 0 bases, with 9 bases spanning the gap. Germline-derived CDR1 and CDR2 are SGHTA and FQGTGA. Filled out from reference TRBV7-3 and TRBJ2-2, the complete variable domain reads GAGVSQTPSNKVTEKGKYVELRCDPISGHTALYWYRQSLGQGPEFLIYFQGTGAADDSGLPNDRFFAVRPEGSVSTLKIQRTERGDSAVYLCASSLIGSANTGELFFGEGSRLTVL.

This rearrangement joins TRBV6-1 to TRBJ2-5, with D possibly being TRBD1 (6 bases). From germline, CDR1 is MNHNS and CDR2 SASEGT. V shed 3 bases and J shed 7 bases, with 12 bases lying between them. The CDR3 extends over 13 amino acids. This CDR3 reads CASSDSRGGTQYF. CDR3 nucleotides: TGTGCCAGCAGTGATTCCCGAGGGGGGACCCAGTACTTC.

The chain couples TRBV5-4 to TRBJ2-2; 10 nucleotides agree with TRBD2. Germline assignment: CDR1 SGHNT and CDR2 YYREEE (reference sequence). There are 18 residues in the CDR3. J was trimmed by 4 bases and V by 4 bases; bases with no gene match: 13. CDR3 amino acids: CASSARDLAGARTGELFF. DNA of the CDR3: TGTGCCAGCAGCGCGAGAGATCTAGCGGGGGCACGCACCGGGGAGCTGTTTTTT.

This clone was found a few times. V usage is TRBV4-3 and J usage is TRBJ1-2; a possible D gene is TRBD1 (5 bases). Germline V CDR1 and CDR2: LGHNA, YSLEER. Trimming shortened V by 6 bases and J by 4 bases, and 15 bases separated the two germline ends. This CDR3 has 14 amino acids. The CDR3 coding sequence is TGCGCCAGCAGTGGAGGGGCTCCCATCTATGGCTACACCTTC. Protein product: CASSGGAPIYGYTF.

The chain carries TRBV4-3 and TRBJ1-4; D remains ambiguous. The CDR3 is made up of 15 amino acids. The germline CDR1 and CDR2 sequences are LGHNA and YSLEER. V dropped 0 bases and J dropped 6 bases, with 11 bases sitting between them. As DNA, the CDR3 is TGCGCCAGCAGCCAAGACCTAGGATTTCATGAAAAACTGTTTTTT. This translates into CASSQDLGFHEKLFF.

The V gene is TRBV29-1, the J gene TRBJ1-1, with D tentatively TRBD1 (5 bases). This CDR3 has 12 residues. Germline CDR1 and CDR2: SQVTM and ANQGSEA. Trimming removed 4 bases from V and 4 bases from J, with 10 bases in between. The CDR3: CSVVVGLTEAFF. Here the CDR3 DNA reads TGCAGCGTTGTCGTGGGGCTCACTGAAGCTTTCTTT.

V usage is TRBV7-9 and J usage is TRBJ1-2; D perhaps matches TRBD1 (5 bases). V was cut by 4 bases and J by 1 base, with 13 bases left in between. The CDR3 extends over 15 amino acids. Germline values: CDR1 SEHNR, CDR2 FQNEAQ (reference sequence). DNA of the CDR3: TGTGCCAGCAGCTATTTGGACGGACATAACTATGGCTACACCTTC. It specifies CASSYLDGHNYGYTF.

V usage is TRBV9 and J usage is TRBJ2-3, with TRBD1 matching 7 bases. Germline V gene lookup returns CDR1 SGDLS and CDR2 YYNGEE. The CDR3 is 16 residues long. Trimming cost V 0 bases and J 4 bases; bases outside gene matches: 8. Here the CDR3 DNA reads TGTGCCAGCAGCGTAGAGTCAGGGGGTCTGTCAGATACGCAGTATTTT. Residues: CASSVESGGLSDTQYF. Variable domain in full (rest from reference TRBV9 and TRBJ2-3): DSGVTQTPKHLITATGQRVTLRCSPRSGDLSVYWYQQSLDQGLQFLIQYYNGEERAKGNILERFSAQQFPDLHSELNLSSLELGDSALYFCASSVESGGLSDTQYFGPGTRLTVL.

The chain combines TRBV6-6 with TRBJ2-7; 8 bases map to TRBD1. This CDR3 is built from 12 residues. V shed 4 bases and J 6 bases; nucleotides not matched to a gene: 2. Germline lookup yields CDR1 MNHNY and CDR2 SVGAGI (reference sequence). This CDR3 reads CASSSTGGEQYF. CDR3 DNA: TGTGCCAGCAGTTCAACAGGGGGCGAGCAGTACTTC.

This chain uses TRBV29-1 with TRBJ1-2; 8 nucleotides match TRBD1. With V trimmed by 6 bases and J by 2 bases, 2 bases remained unmatched. Germline CDR1 is SQVTM and CDR2 is ANQGSEA. The CDR3 is made up of 12 amino acids. This CDR3 is CSVNRGNYGYTF. The DNA for the CDR3 is TGCAGCGTCAACAGGGGGAACTATGGCTACACCTTC.

This chain joins TRBV12-5 and TRBJ2-1, with a possible D match to TRBD1 (5 bases). V was clipped by 5 bases and J by 3 bases, with 14 bases between them. The germline CDR1 and CDR2 sequences are LGHNT and FRNRAP. The CDR3 length is 15 residues. CDR3 region: CASGTDTLLYNEQFF. In nucleotides, the CDR3 is TGTGCTAGTGGTACGGACACGCTCCTCTACAATGAGCAGTTCTTC.

The chain's CDR3 is CASSPNDRVNTGELFF. The CDR3 DNA sequence: TGCGCCAGCAGCCCAAATGACAGGGTGAACACCGGGGAGCTGTTTTTT. This chain uses TRBV4-3 with TRBJ2-2; TRBD1 agrees at 7 bases. The CDR3 totals 16 residues. V lost 4 bases to trimming and J lost 1 base; unmatched junction nucleotides: 6. Germline CDR1 is LGHNA and CDR2 is YSLEER.

CDR3 sequence: CASSSASGGNNEQFF. The DNA for the CDR3 is TGTGCCAGCAGTTCCGCTAGCGGGGGGAACAATGAGCAGTTCTTC. The chain couples TRBV28 to TRBJ2-1, with 11 bases aligning to TRBD2. Germline V gives CDR1 MDHEN, CDR2 SYDVKM. J lost 5 bases, V lost 4 bases, and 4 bases had no gene match. The CDR3 extends over 15 amino acids.

This rearrangement joins TRBV5-6 to TRBJ2-1; TRBD2 matches at 15 bases. The germline V gene has CDR1 SGHDT and CDR2 YYEEEE. The junction had 6 bases not matched to a gene; V was cut back by 4 bases and J by 4 bases. The CDR3 contains 17 residues. The CDR3 sequence is CASSQGLAGGNYNEQFF. The CDR3 DNA sequence: TGTGCCAGCAGCCAGGGACTAGCGGGGGGAAATTACAATGAGCAGTTCTTC.

The CDR3 protein is CASKWTAQETQYF. The CDR3 DNA reads TGTGCCAGCAAGTGGACAGCTCAAGAGACCCAGTACTTC. The chain carries TRBV25-1 and TRBJ2-5; D perhaps matches TRBD1 (6 bases). Germline V gene data show CDR1 as MGHDK and CDR2 as SYGVNS. The CDR3 is 13 residues long. Trimming cost V 7 bases and J 2 bases, with 11 bases left between them.